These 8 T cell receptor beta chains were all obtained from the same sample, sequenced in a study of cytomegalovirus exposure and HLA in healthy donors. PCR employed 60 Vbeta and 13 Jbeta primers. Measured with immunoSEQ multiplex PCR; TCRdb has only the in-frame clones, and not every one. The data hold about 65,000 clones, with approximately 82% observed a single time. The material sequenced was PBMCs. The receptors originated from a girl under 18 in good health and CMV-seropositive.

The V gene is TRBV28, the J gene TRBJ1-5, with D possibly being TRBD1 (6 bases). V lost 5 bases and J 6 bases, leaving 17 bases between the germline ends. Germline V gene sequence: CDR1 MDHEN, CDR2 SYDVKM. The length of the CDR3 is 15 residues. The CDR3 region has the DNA TGTGCCAGCAGTATACCTACACAGGGTGGTCAGCCCCAGCATTTT. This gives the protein CASSIPTQGGQPQHF.

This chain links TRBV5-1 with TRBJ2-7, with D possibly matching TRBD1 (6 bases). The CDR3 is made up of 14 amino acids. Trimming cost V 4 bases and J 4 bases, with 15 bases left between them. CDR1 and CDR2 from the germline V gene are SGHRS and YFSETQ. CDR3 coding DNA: TGCGCCAGCAGCCCAGGGGTTAGGCTATACGAGCAGTACTTC. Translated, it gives CASSPGVRLYEQYF.

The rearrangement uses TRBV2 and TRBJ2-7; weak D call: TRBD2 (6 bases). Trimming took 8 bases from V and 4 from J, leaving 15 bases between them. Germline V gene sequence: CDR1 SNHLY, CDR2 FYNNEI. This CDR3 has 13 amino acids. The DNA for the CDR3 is TGTGCCAGCTCCGGGGGTCCGGATTACGAGCAGTACTTC. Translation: CASSGGPDYEQYF.

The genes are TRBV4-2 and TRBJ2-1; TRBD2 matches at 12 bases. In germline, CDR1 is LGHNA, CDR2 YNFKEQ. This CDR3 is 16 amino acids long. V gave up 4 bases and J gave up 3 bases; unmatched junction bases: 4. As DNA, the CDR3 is TGTGCCAGCAGCCCAACTAGCGGGGGGCTCTACAATGAGCAGTTCTTC. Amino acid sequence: CASSPTSGGLYNEQFF.

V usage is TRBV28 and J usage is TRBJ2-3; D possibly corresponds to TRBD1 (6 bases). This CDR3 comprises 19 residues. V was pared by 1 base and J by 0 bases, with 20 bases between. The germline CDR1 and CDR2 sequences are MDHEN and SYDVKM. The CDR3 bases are TGTGCCAGCAGTTTATCCCCCCCCACTTGGGGGCCTAGCACAGATACGCAGTATTTT. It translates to CASSLSPPTWGPSTDTQYF.

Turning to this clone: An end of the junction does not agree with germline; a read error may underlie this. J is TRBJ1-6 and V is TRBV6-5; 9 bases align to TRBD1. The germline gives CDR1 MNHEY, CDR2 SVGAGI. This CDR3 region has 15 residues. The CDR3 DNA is TGTGCCAGCGGTTACCTATACAGGGGGCAATCACCCCTCCACTTT. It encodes CASGYLYRGQSPLHF.

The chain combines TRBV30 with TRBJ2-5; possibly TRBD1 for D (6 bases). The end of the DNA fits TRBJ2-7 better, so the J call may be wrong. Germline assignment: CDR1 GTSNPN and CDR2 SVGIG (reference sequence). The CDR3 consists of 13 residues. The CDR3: CAWSPTGNYEQYF. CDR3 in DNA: TGTGCCTGGAGTCCTACAGGGAACTACGAGCAGTACTTC.

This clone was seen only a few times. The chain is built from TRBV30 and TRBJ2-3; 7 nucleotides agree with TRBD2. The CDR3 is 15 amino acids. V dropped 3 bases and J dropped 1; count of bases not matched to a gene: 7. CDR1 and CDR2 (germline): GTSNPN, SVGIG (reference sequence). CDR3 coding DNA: TGTGCCTGGAGCGAACCCCGGGGGGGCACAGATACGCAGTATTTT. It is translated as CAWSEPRGGTDTQYF.